The T cell receptor (beta chain) described here comes from a study of cytomegalovirus exposure and HLA in healthy donors. General study results and limits: It was confirmed in vitro that a few of the CMV-associated chains were specific for CMV antigens. According to the study, 160 or so TCR beta chains were cytomegalovirus-associated. A later analysis found first-cohort TCR clusters tended to co-occur in the 90 to 150 validation repertoires. Rarity marked most TCR sequences, yet some public TCRs occurred in many donors.

This CDR3 spans 16 amino acids. Looked up from germline, CDR1 is SEHNR and CDR2 is FQNEAQ (reference sequence). J was trimmed by 4 bases and V by 4 bases; bases with no gene match: 5. Only a few counts were recorded for this clone. Its target is not known. Only in-frame clones appear in the TCRdb table, and some are missing; sequencing was by immunoSEQ multiplex PCR. The sample yields about 340,000 clones, 86% seen once. This receptor was identified in a woman aged 18-29 years in good health and CMV-seronegative. Sequenced material: PBMCs. This chain connects TRBV7-9 to TRBJ2-2; 11 nucleotides align to TRBD1. CDR3 bases: TGTGCCAGCAGCTCACCCGGGACAGGGGGCACCGGGGAGCTGTTTTTT. Its translation is CASSSPGTGGTGELFF.